The next 6 T cell receptor beta chains were all read from a single sample in a study of blood T cell repertoires in COVID-19. Assay: immunoSEQ multiplex PCR; the TCRdb copy retains only in-frame clones and omits some. The table lists some 230,000 clones, roughly nine tenths of them singletons, with over 3% in the top ten. The sample taken for sequencing was PBMCs or T cells enriched from blood (not recorded which). These receptors were taken from a woman aged 18-29 years in a cohort exposed to, infected with or recovered from COVID-19 (not recorded which).

V and J are TRBV5-6 and TRBJ2-1; D is perhaps TRBD1 (8 bases). Germline V lookup: CDR1 SGHDT, CDR2 YYEEEE. V was pared by 0 bases and J by 2 bases, with 15 bases between. The CDR3 sequence is 17 residues long. CDR3 loop: CASSLERGQEAYNEQFF. Here the CDR3 DNA reads TGTGCCAGCAGCTTGGAGCGGGGACAGGAGGCCTACAATGAGCAGTTCTTC.

This rearrangement joins TRBV7-9 to TRBJ2-3; TRBD2 matches at 9 bases. Germline V gene lookup returns CDR1 SEHNR and CDR2 FQNEAQ (reference sequence). CDR3 length: 16 amino acids. V trimming: 1 base; J trimming: 1 base; junction bases outside the gene matches: 3. The CDR3 loop is CASSLGSGSRTDTQYF. As DNA, the CDR3 is TGTGCCAGCAGCTTAGGTAGCGGGAGTCGCACAGATACGCAGTATTTT.

The rearrangement uses TRBV10-2 and TRBJ1-2, with D tentatively TRBD1 (5 bases). In germline, CDR1 is WSHSY, CDR2 SAAADI. V was trimmed by 8 bases and J by 2 bases, leaving 9 bases between them. The CDR3 has 12 amino acids. DNA of the CDR3: TGCGCCAGCGCCAGGGTAAACTATGGCTACACCTTC. It encodes CASARVNYGYTF.

CDR3: CATSNRGLTNTGELFF. The CDR3, as DNA: TGTGCCACCAGTAACAGGGGGCTTACGAACACCGGGGAGCTGTTTTTT. The V gene is TRBV24-1, the J gene TRBJ2-2; 9 bases align to TRBD1. CDR3 length: 16 amino acids. Trimming cost V 6 bases and J 0 bases; bases outside gene matches: 4. In germline, CDR1 is KGHDR, CDR2 SFDVKD.

This clone showed up just once. The CDR3 region is CASRWGGASNQPQHF. The DNA for the CDR3 is TGTGCCAGTAGATGGGGGGGCGCGAGCAATCAGCCCCAGCATTTT. The chain joins TRBV19 to TRBJ1-5; the D gene is possibly TRBD1 (6 bases). V lost 6 bases, J lost 1 base, and 13 bases lay in between. The length of the CDR3 is 15 residues. CDR1 and CDR2 from the germline V gene are LNHDA and SQIVND (reference sequence).

The rearrangement joins TRBV11-2 to TRBJ1-1; 10 bases map to TRBD1. The V gene's germline CDR1 is SGHAT and CDR2 FQNNGV. This CDR3 comprises 17 residues. The trim removed 0 bases at V and 4 bases at J, leaving 8 bases unmatched. CDR3 sequence (DNA): TGTGCCAGCAGCTTAGACAGGAGGGACAGGGGAGGCACTGAAGCTTTCTTT. Amino acid sequence: CASSLDRRDRGGTEAFF.